The 4 T cell receptor beta chains listed next were all sequenced from one sample in a study of identical twins. MiXCR, run by TCRdb on the 5' RACE reads, gives a single entry per CDR3 protein. The sample records a few hundred thousand distinct CDR3 sequences, 9% to 10% being singletons. These data were likewise used in another study, on yellow fever vaccine responses in identical twins.

The sequenced material came from PBMCs. These receptors all come from a woman aged 18-29 years in good health.

The J gene is TRBJ2-3, the V gene TRBV15; D gene uncertain. Trimming pared 5 bases from V and 4 bases from J, leaving 16 bases between. This CDR3 is built from 15 residues. The germline CDR1 and CDR2 sequences are LNHNV and YYDKDF (reference sequence). DNA of the CDR3: TGTGCCACCAGCGGCTGGGCCCCGTCCGCAGATACGCAGTATTTT. Amino acids: CATSGWAPSADTQYF.

Many counts were recorded for this clonotype. The chain carries TRBV24-1 and TRBJ2-3; 9 bases agree with TRBD2. Germline loops: CDR1 KGHDR, CDR2 SFDVKD. This CDR3 has 17 amino acids. The V gene end was trimmed by 4 bases and the J gene end by 1 base; junction bases not matched to a gene: 8. The CDR3: CATSDSERGARTDTQYF. The CDR3 region has the DNA TGTGCCACCAGTGACTCCGAGCGGGGGGCCCGCACAGATACGCAGTATTTT.

This clonotype was observed a few times. The chain links TRBV4-1 to TRBJ1-5; D not resolved. V lost 0 bases and J lost 5, with 11 bases in between. This CDR3 is 15 amino acids long. Germline-derived CDR1 and CDR2 are MGHRA and YSYEKL. CDR3 DNA: TGCGCCAGCAGCCAAGATGGGGTGAGGGATCAGCCCCAGCATTTT. It codes for CASSQDGVRDQPQHF.

This chain links TRBV7-2 with TRBJ2-7, with D possibly TRBD2 on 5 matching bases. Germline V gives CDR1 SGHTA, CDR2 FQGNSA. Trimming took 2 bases from V and 3 from J, leaving 11 bases between them. This CDR3 is built from 14 residues. The CDR3: CASSLRSGDYEQYF. The CDR3 DNA is TGTGCCAGCAGCTTAAGGAGCGGCGACTACGAGCAGTACTTC.